A single sample gave rise to the 11 T cell receptor beta chains below, sequenced in a study of blood T cell repertoires in COVID-19. Method: immunoSEQ multiplex PCR; TCRdb's copy keeps in-frame clones and lacks some. The sample lists some 190,000 clones, about 70% occurring once. Sequencing was done on a sample of peripheral blood. These receptors all come from a woman aged 45-59 years with active or convalescent COVID-19.

Regarding this clone: The same CDR3 can be traced to other DNA sequences in this sample. The chain has TRBV29-1 and TRBJ1-2, with 12 nucleotides matching TRBD1. V gave up 4 bases and J gave up 8 bases; unmatched junction bases: 8. CDR1 is SQVTM, CDR2 ANQGSEA, per germline. CDR3 size: 14 residues. This chain's CDR3 is CSVGSGQGAGGYTF. Written as DNA, the CDR3 is TGCAGCGTTGGCTCGGGACAGGGGGCTGGGGGCTACACCTTC. Full variable domain (outside the CDR3, taken from reference TRBV29-1 and TRBJ1-2): SAVISQKPSRDICQRGTSLTIQCQVDSQVTMMFWYRQQPGQSLTLIATANQGSEATYESGFVIDKFPISRPNLTFSTLTVSNMSPEDSSIYLCSVGSGQGAGGYTFGSGTRLTVV.

This clone was seen once. The V and J genes are TRBV3-1 (or the pseudogene TRBV3-2) and TRBJ1-1; 9 nucleotides align to TRBD1. With 4 bases clipped from V and 1 base from J, the junction kept 10 bases outside the gene matches. Germline CDR1 is LGHDT and CDR2 is YNNKEL (reference sequence). This CDR3 contains 17 residues. The CDR3 region has the DNA TGTGCCAGCAGCCTACGAACAGGGGGCGGAGGGAACACTGAAGCTTTCTTT. Protein sequence: CASSLRTGGGGNTEAFF.

The chain recombines TRBV6-1 with TRBJ1-1; D is uncertain. CDR1 and CDR2 from the germline V gene are MNHNS and SASEGT. V dropped 2 bases and J dropped 7 bases, with 14 bases sitting between them. The CDR3 length is 14 residues. The CDR3 spells CASSEIRKTSEAFF. The CDR3 DNA sequence: TGTGCCAGCAGTGAAATCCGTAAAACGAGTGAAGCTTTCTTT.

Written as DNA, the CDR3 is TGTGCCAGCTGTTCCGAACCCGAGACTGAAGCTTTCTTT. It encodes CASCSEPETEAFF. The V call is TRBV18, the J call TRBJ1-1, with D unclear. CDR1 and CDR2 from the germline V gene are KGHSH and LQKENI. This CDR3 spans 13 amino acids. Trimming left V 7 bases short and J 5 bases short, with 14 bases between.

This rearrangement joins TRBV30 to TRBJ2-7; D is uncertain. V lost 5 bases and J 0 bases, leaving 14 bases between the germline ends. The germline V gene encodes CDR1 GTSNPN and CDR2 SVGIG (reference sequence). This CDR3 spans 14 amino acids. The CDR3 coding sequence is TGTGCCTGGGACTCGACACGGAACTCCTACGAGCAGTACTTC. Translation: CAWDSTRNSYEQYF.

The rearrangement links TRBV4-2 to TRBJ2-3; D is uncertain. Trimming took 1 base from V and 6 from J, leaving 8 bases between them. The CDR3 sequence is 13 residues long. The germline CDR1 and CDR2 sequences are LGHNA and YNFKEQ. DNA for the CDR3: TGTGCCAGCAGCCAAGGTCTCGTGGATACGCAGTATTTT. Amino acids: CASSQGLVDTQYF.

This clone appeared a single time. The rearrangement joins TRBV29-1 to TRBJ2-5; tentative D call: TRBD1 (6 bases). V shed 7 bases and J shed 2 bases, with 11 bases lying between them. CDR3 length: 12 residues. Germline CDR1 and CDR2: SQVTM and ANQGSEA. The DNA of the CDR3 is TGCAGCGCAGGACAGAGACAAGAGACCCAGTACTTC. Translating gives CSAGQRQETQYF.

V gene TRBV19 combines with J gene TRBJ1-1, with 7 positions matching TRBD1. The CDR3 spans 11 residues. V gave up 8 bases and J gave up 10 bases; unmatched junction bases: 7. Germline lookup yields CDR1 LNHDA and CDR2 SQIVND (reference sequence). CDR3: CASFRQGGAFF. The CDR3 coding sequence is TGTGCCAGTTTTAGACAGGGAGGAGCTTTCTTT. The variable domain in full, with the rest retrieved from reference TRBV19 and TRBJ1-1, is DGGITQSPKYLFRKEGQNVTLSCEQNLNHDAMYWYRQDPGQGLRLIYYSQIVNDFQKGDIAEGYSVSREKKESFPLTVTSAQKNPTAFYLCASFRQGGAFFGQGTRLTVV.

This chain links TRBV7-2 with TRBJ1-2, with TRBD1 matching 7 bases. This CDR3 comprises 15 residues. The germline V gene encodes CDR1 SGHTA and CDR2 FQGNSA. J gave up 0 bases and V 5 bases, and 6 bases lay outside the gene matches. The DNA of the CDR3 is TGTGCCAGCAGCCTCGGGACAGACCCTAACTATGGCTACACCTTC. Translating gives CASSLGTDPNYGYTF. Full variable domain (remainder filled in from reference TRBV7-2 and TRBJ1-2): GAGVSQSPSNKVTEKGKDVELRCDPISGHTALYWYRQSLGQGLEFLIYFQGNSAPDKSGLPSDRFSAERTGGSVSTLTIQRTQQEDSAVYLCASSLGTDPNYGYTFGSGTRLTVV.

J is TRBJ1-5 and V is TRBV28; TRBD1 matches 8 bases. Germline CDR1 and CDR2: MDHEN and SYDVKM. The ends lost 5 bases at V and 5 bases at J; junction bases unmatched: 8. This CDR3 region has 15 residues. The CDR3 spells CASSRRDRGDQPQHF. CDR3 nucleotide sequence: TGTGCCAGCAGTCGCAGAGACAGGGGAGATCAGCCCCAGCATTTT.

Only a few counts were recorded for this clone. The chain is built from TRBV7-2 and TRBJ1-1; TRBD1 matches 8 bases. V was pared by 4 bases and J by 0 bases, with 7 bases of the junction left unmatched. The CDR3 has 16 amino acids. Germline CDR1 and CDR2: SGHTA and FQGNSA. Here the CDR3 DNA reads TGTGCCAGCAGCTCCCGGAGGACAGGGTTGAACACTGAAGCTTTCTTT. Residues: CASSSRRTGLNTEAFF.